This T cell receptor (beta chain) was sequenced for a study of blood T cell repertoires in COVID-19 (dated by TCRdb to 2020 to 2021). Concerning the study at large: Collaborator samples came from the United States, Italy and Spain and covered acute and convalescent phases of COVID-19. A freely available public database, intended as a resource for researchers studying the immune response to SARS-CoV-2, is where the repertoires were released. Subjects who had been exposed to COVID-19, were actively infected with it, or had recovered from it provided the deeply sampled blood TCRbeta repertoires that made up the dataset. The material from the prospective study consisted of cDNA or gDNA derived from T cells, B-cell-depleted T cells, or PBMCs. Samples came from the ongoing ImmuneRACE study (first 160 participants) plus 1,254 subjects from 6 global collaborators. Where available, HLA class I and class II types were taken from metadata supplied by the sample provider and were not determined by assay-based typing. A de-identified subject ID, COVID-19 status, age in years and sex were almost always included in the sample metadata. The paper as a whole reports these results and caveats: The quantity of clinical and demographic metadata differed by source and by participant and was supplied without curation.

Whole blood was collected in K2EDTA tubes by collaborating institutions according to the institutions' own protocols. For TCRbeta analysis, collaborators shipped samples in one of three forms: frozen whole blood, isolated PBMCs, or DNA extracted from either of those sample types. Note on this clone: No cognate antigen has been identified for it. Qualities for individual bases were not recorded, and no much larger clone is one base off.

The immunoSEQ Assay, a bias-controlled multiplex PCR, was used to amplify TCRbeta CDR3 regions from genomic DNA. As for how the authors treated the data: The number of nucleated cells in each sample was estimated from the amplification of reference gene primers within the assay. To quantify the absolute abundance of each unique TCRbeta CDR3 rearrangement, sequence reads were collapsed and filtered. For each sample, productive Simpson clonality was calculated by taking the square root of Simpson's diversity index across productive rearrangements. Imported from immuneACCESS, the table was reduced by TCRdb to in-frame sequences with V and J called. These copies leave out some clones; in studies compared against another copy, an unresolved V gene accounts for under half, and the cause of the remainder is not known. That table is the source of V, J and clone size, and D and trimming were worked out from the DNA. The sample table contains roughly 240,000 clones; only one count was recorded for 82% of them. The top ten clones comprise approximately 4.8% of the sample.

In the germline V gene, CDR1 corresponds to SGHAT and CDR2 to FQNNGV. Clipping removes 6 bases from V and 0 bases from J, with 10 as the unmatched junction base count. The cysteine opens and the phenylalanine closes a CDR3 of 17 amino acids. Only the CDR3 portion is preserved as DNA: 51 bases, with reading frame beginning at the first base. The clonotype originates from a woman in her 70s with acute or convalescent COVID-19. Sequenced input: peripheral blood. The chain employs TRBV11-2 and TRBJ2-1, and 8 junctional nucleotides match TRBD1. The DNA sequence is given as TGTGCCAGCAGTCCCGGGGGACAGGTTAGCTCCTACAATGAGCAGTTCTTC. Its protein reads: CASSPGGQVSSYNEQFF.